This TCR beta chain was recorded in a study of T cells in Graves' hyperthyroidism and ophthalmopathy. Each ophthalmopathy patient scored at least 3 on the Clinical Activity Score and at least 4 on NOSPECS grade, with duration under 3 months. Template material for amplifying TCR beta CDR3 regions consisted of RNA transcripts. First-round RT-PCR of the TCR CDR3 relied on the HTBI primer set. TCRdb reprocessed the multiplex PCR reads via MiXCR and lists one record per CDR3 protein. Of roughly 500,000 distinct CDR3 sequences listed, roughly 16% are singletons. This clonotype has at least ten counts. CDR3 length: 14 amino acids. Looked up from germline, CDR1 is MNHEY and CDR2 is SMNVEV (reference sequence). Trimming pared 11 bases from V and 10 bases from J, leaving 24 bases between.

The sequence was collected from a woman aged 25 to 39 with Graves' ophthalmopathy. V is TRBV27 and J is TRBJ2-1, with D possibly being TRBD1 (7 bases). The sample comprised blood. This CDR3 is CAAGTGTAGGEQFF. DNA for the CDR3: TGTGCCGCGGGGACCGGGACAGCTGGCGGGGAGCAGTTCTTC.